Included here is one T cell receptor (beta chain) sequence, with context. The protocol was immunoSEQ multiplex PCR, while the TCRdb copy is restricted to in-frame clones and leaves out a portion. The data hold 90,000 to 100,000 clones, with around three quarters observed a single time. The CDR3 sequence is 14 residues long. The trim removed 4 bases at V and 4 bases at J, leaving 5 bases unmatched. Germline V gene lookup returns CDR1 SGHRS and CDR2 YFSETQ. This entry belongs to a study of control samples from healthy donors and cancer patients. This receptor was obtained from a woman in her thirties in good health. The chain is built from TRBV5-1 and TRBJ2-3; TRBD2 matches at 8 bases. The sequencing input was blood. In nucleotides, the CDR3 is TGCGCCAGCAGCAACGCGGGGGGCGCAGATACGCAGTATTTT. Its translation: CASSNAGGADTQYF.